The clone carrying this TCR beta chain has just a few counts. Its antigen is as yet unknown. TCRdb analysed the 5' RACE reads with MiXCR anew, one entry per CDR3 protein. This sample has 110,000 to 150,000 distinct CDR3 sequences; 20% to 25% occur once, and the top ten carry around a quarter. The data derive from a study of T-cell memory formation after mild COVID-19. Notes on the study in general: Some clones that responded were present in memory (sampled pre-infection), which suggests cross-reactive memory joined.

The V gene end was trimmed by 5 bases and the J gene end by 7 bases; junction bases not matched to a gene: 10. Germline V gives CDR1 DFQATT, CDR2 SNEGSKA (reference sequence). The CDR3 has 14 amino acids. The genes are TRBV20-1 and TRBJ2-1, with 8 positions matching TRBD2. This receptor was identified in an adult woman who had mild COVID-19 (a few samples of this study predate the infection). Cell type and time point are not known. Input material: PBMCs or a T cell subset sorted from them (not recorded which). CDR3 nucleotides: TGCAGTGCTTCCAGCGGGAGCCTTTGGAATGAGCAGTTCTTC. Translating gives CSASSGSLWNEQFF.